This passage covers 3 T cell receptor beta chains from one sample sequenced in a study of graft-versus-host responses after intestinal transplantation. Sequencing was performed with immunoSEQ multiplex PCR; in TCRdb, only in-frame clones are kept and a portion is missing. The repertoire holds 90,000 to 100,000 clones, with more than 70% as singletons. The specimen comprised PBMCs, sampled 255 days after intestinal transplant. The receptor set was obtained from a human patient who received an intestinal transplant, so some T cells may come from the graft donor.

The V gene is TRBV6-1, the J gene TRBJ1-5; no reliable D call. V gave up 4 bases and J gave up 15 bases, with 19 bases separating them. Germline V gene data show CDR1 as MNHNS and CDR2 as SASEGT. This CDR3 has 13 amino acids. CDR3 sequence: CASSVSGINSPHF. The CDR3 bases are TGTGCCAGCAGTGTCTCCGGGATAAATTCCCCGCATTTT.

The chain carries TRBV5-6 and TRBJ1-1; D ambiguous. V shed 5 bases and J shed 0 bases, with 11 bases lying between them. CDR1 SGHDT and CDR2 YYEEEE come from the germline V gene. This CDR3 region has 14 residues. CDR3 region: CASSPGPLNTEAFF. CDR3 bases: TGTGCCAGCAGTCCAGGTCCCCTGAACACTGAAGCTTTCTTT.

Only a few counts were recorded for this clone. The chain recombines TRBV19 with TRBJ2-7, with D possibly matching TRBD1 (5 bases). CDR1 LNHDA and CDR2 SQIVND come from the germline V gene (reference sequence). The CDR3 extends over 13 amino acids. Deletions cut 5 bases from V and 2 bases from J, with 10 bases between. The CDR3 reads CASSRQGTYEQYF. The CDR3 bases are TGTGCCAGTAGTCGTCAGGGTACCTACGAGCAGTACTTC.